Shown below are 23 T cell receptor beta chains from a single sample sequenced in a study of human T cells and chemical hapten exposure. Time point noted: patch test 1, 2 weeks after DPC sensitization. Treatment described: therapeutic diphenylcyclopropenone sensitization with weekly scalp DPC. Each CDR3 protein gets one entry after TCRdb re-called the RACE reads with MiXCR. This sample has under 450,000 distinct CDR3 sequences, with approximately 5.1% found just once. Source: whole blood, taken in connection with sensitization to the hapten diphenylcyclopropenone (DPC). The receptors here all came from a woman between 45 and 65 years old with alopecia areata. Some clones in this sample may be carry-over from other donors' samples.

This rearrangement joins TRBV3-1 to TRBJ2-7; 13 nucleotides align to TRBD2. Unmatched junction bases numbered 6, after V lost 8 bases and J lost 5 bases. The CDR3 has 14 amino acids. Germline CDR1 and CDR2: LGHDT and YNNKEL (reference sequence). CDR3 in DNA: TGTGCCAGCGCACTAGCGGGAGGGCCGGACGAGCAGTACTTC. It is translated as CASALAGGPDEQYF.

The chain carries TRBV5-1 and TRBJ1-1, with no clear D. The CDR3 consists of 14 residues. Between the trimmed V and J ends, which lost 5 bases and 1 base, there was a span of 12 bases. Germline V gives CDR1 SGHRS, CDR2 YFSETQ. CDR3 protein: CASRPDGSNTEAFF. The DNA of the CDR3 is TGCGCCAGCAGGCCGGACGGGTCGAACACTGAAGCTTTCTTT.

This clonotype showed up just a few times. The chain is built from TRBV28 and TRBJ2-1; 9 bases match TRBD1. The CDR3 sequence is 15 residues long. Losses at the gene ends were 4 bases for V and 3 bases for J; bases not matched to a gene: 4. Germline values: CDR1 MDHEN, CDR2 SYDVKM. The CDR3 coding sequence is TGTGCCAGCAGTTCCGGACAGGGGAACTACAATGAGCAGTTCTTC. Amino acid sequence: CASSSGQGNYNEQFF.

This clonotype was observed many times. The gene calls are TRBV10-3 and TRBJ1-2, with 7 bases fitting TRBD1. The V segment lost 5 bases and the J segment 4 bases; nucleotides outside the gene matches: 7. This CDR3 region has 14 residues. CDR1 is ENHRY, CDR2 SYGVKD, per germline. DNA for the CDR3: TGTGCCATCAGTTCTTCAGGGGGGGGCTATGGCTACACCTTC. Protein product: CAISSSGGGYGYTF.

This clonotype has ten or more counts. The chain is built from TRBV7-6 and TRBJ2-5; D tentatively reads TRBD1 or TRBD2 (5 bases each). This CDR3 contains 15 residues. The germline V gene encodes CDR1 SGHVS and CDR2 FNYEAQ. With 4 bases removed from V and 2 bases from J, the gap between germline ends came to 14 bases. The CDR3 spells CASSSAWDPQETQYF. The DNA of the CDR3 is TGTGCCAGCAGCTCAGCATGGGACCCACAAGAGACCCAGTACTTC.

This clonotype has at least ten counts. This chain links TRBV29-1 with TRBJ2-5; TRBD2 matches at 7 bases. From germline, CDR1 is SQVTM and CDR2 ANQGSEA. This CDR3 contains 12 residues. Germline trimming cut 3 bases from V and 5 bases from J; bases unmatched to any gene: 3. This CDR3 is CSVEGGSETQYF. CDR3 nucleotides: TGCAGCGTTGAGGGGGGGTCGGAGACCCAGTACTTC.

This clonotype was seen ten or more times. The chain joins TRBV6-2 or TRBV6-3 to TRBJ2-5; 8 bases are shared with TRBD1. The V gene's germline CDR1 is MNHEY and CDR2 SVGEGT. Germline trimming cut 2 bases from V and 1 base from J; bases unmatched to any gene: 15. The CDR3 is 19 residues long. CDR3 region: CASSYPNDPRTGTQETQYF. Written as DNA, the CDR3 is TGTGCCAGCAGTTACCCGAACGACCCCCGGACAGGGACCCAAGAGACCCAGTACTTC.

This clonotype was counted ten times or more. The rearrangement joins TRBV18 to TRBJ1-1; tentatively, D is TRBD1 (5 bases). Germline-derived CDR1 and CDR2 are KGHSH and LQKENI. The length of the CDR3 is 16 residues. V dropped 2 bases and J dropped 0 bases, with 13 bases sitting between them. CDR3 protein: CASSPLRGTVNTEAFF. CDR3 nucleotide sequence: TGTGCCAGCTCACCATTACGTGGGACGGTGAACACTGAAGCTTTCTTT. The full variable domain, its missing parts supplied by reference TRBV18 and TRBJ1-1, is NAGVMQNPRHLVRRRGQEARLRCSPMKGHSHVYWYRQLPEEGLKFMVYLQKENIIDESGMPKERFSAEFPKEGPSILRIQQVVRGDSAAYFCASSPLRGTVNTEAFFGQGTRLTVV.

This clonotype has only a few counts. The chain is built from TRBV20-1 and TRBJ1-3, with unresolved D. Germline V lookup: CDR1 DFQATT, CDR2 SNEGSKA (reference sequence). This CDR3 is 11 amino acids long. Trimming cost V 7 bases and J 4 bases, with 8 bases left between them. For the CDR3, the DNA is TGCAGTGTCTGGAGAGGAAACACCATATATTTT. The encoded protein is CSVWRGNTIYF.

In regard to this clonotype: This may come from a read error, since a much larger clone is one base off. V gene TRBV3-1 combines with J gene TRBJ2-1, with 14 bases matching TRBD2. The CDR3 contains 14 residues. Per germline, CDR1 LGHDT and CDR2 YNNKEL (reference sequence). The CDR3 bases are TGTGCCAGCGCGGGACTAGCGGGAGACGGTGAGCTGTTCTTC. Translating it yields CASAGLAGDGELFF.

This clonotype was picked up a small number of times. The J gene is TRBJ1-5, the V gene TRBV7-9; D is possibly TRBD1 (6 bases). CDR1 is SEHNR, CDR2 FQNEAQ, per germline (reference sequence). The length of the CDR3 is 15 residues. Trimming took off 1 base at V and 7 bases at J, with 14 bases between the two ends. The CDR3 bases are TGTGCCAGCAGCTTAGGTTCAGGGGAAGGACAGCCCCAGCATTTT. Protein sequence: CASSLGSGEGQPQHF.

This clonotype was detected ten times or more. The chain has TRBV12-3 or TRBV12-4 and TRBJ1-5, with a tentative D call TRBD1 (5 bases). Deletions cut 2 bases from V and 4 bases from J, with 12 bases between. The CDR3 consists of 15 residues. In DNA, the CDR3 is TGTGCCAGCAGTTTAAGTTGGGGGGAGAATCAGCCCCAGCATTTT. It is translated as CASSLSWGENQPQHF.

This clonotype has a count of ten or more. This chain joins TRBV27 and TRBJ1-2, with a possible D match to TRBD1 (6 bases). Germline CDR1 reads MNHEY; CDR2 reads SMNVEV (reference sequence). V shed 3 bases and J shed 0 bases, with 8 bases lying between them. The CDR3 sequence is 14 residues long. In DNA form, the CDR3 reads TGTGCCAGCAGTTTTAAGGGGGCTAACTATGGCTACACCTTC. Translating it yields CASSFKGANYGYTF.

The chain links TRBV12-3 or TRBV12-4 to TRBJ1-3; D not certain. Trimming took 3 bases from V and 7 from J, leaving 4 bases between them. The CDR3 totals 11 residues. The chain's CDR3 is CASSLTNTIYF. CDR3 sequence (DNA): TGTGCCAGCAGTTTGACGAACACCATATATTTT.

The sample holds a few counts of this clonotype. V and J are TRBV20-1 and TRBJ2-5; TRBD1 matches 11 bases. V lost 0 bases to trimming and J lost 4 bases; unmatched junction nucleotides: 4. Germline V gene data show CDR1 as DFQATT and CDR2 as SNEGSKA (reference sequence). The CDR3 is made up of 15 amino acids. The CDR3 DNA is TGCAGTGCTAGAGAACCGGGACAGGGGGGAGAGACCCAGTACTTC. Residues: CSAREPGQGGETQYF.

This clonotype was counted only a few times. The CDR3 DNA follows: TGTGCCAGCGGTGGGGGGTTCTCTGGAAACACCATATATTTT. It translates to CASGGGFSGNTIYF. The chain recombines TRBV12-3 or TRBV12-4 with TRBJ1-3; weak D call: TRBD1 (5 bases). The CDR3 length is 14 residues. The V and J ends lost 8 bases and 0 bases respectively, with 11 bases between them.

This clonotype was observed a handful of times. The chain is built from TRBV9 and TRBJ2-7; 9 bases map to TRBD1. The J segment lost 7 bases and the V segment lost 4 bases, leaving 15 bases of the junction unmatched. Germline V gene lookup returns CDR1 SGDLS and CDR2 YYNGEE. The CDR3 runs to 16 residues. Here the CDR3 DNA reads TGTGCCAGCAGCCCCTCTCCGGGACAGGGTTTAAGAGAGCAGTACTTC. The encoded protein is CASSPSPGQGLREQYF.

This clonotype was seen many times. The genes are TRBV2 and TRBJ2-2, with unresolved D. Germline V CDR1 and CDR2: SNHLY, FYNNEI. V was clipped by 0 bases and J by 6 bases, with 11 bases between them. The CDR3 spans 15 residues. The CDR3 is CASSEALRAPGELFF. DNA for the CDR3: TGTGCCAGCAGTGAAGCGCTTCGGGCTCCCGGGGAGCTGTTTTTT.

The J gene is TRBJ2-3, the V gene TRBV18; no reliable D call. The CDR3 length is 16 residues. V was trimmed by 3 bases and J by 4 bases, leaving 17 bases between them. CDR1 is KGHSH, CDR2 LQKENI, per germline. The CDR3 here is CASSPLRNFGSDTQYF. CDR3 bases: TGTGCCAGCTCACCCCTGAGGAATTTTGGTTCAGATACGCAGTATTTT.

This clonotype was seen repeatedly, ten times or more. This chain connects TRBV6-2 or TRBV6-3 to TRBJ2-1; D perhaps matches TRBD2 (5 bases). The ends were cut back, 6 bases at V and 0 bases at J, with 9 bases in the middle. The CDR3 spans 14 residues. The germline V gene encodes CDR1 MNHEY and CDR2 SVGEGT. The CDR3 loop is CASRLDFSYNEQFF. The CDR3 nucleotides are TGTGCCAGCAGACTAGACTTCTCCTACAATGAGCAGTTCTTC.

There are many counts of this clonotype. Its ends do not fully match the called genes, so a read error is possible. The chain links TRBV12-3 or TRBV12-4 to TRBJ1-5, with a weak D call TRBD1 (5 bases). The CDR3 loop spans 13 amino acids. CDR3 amino acids: CASSLRGDQPQHF. As DNA, the CDR3 is TGCGCCAGCAGCTTGCGGGGGGATCAGCCCCAGCATTTT.

This clonotype was seen ten or more times. The V and J genes are TRBV29-1 and TRBJ2-7; 8 bases map to TRBD1. Germline lookup yields CDR1 SQVTM and CDR2 ANQGSEA. V dropped 5 bases and J dropped 4; count of bases not matched to a gene: 7. The CDR3 loop spans 13 amino acids. CDR3: CSVWQGATYEQYF. Written as DNA, the CDR3 is TGCAGCGTTTGGCAGGGGGCCACGTACGAGCAGTACTTC.

Only a few counts were recorded for this clonotype. J is TRBJ2-1 and V is TRBV4-3; D perhaps matches TRBD2 (5 bases). Trimming stripped 0 bases from V and 8 bases from J, with 8 bases between. This CDR3 contains 13 residues. Germline-derived CDR1 and CDR2 are LGHNA and YSLEER. CDR3 residues: CASSQEARDEQFF. In nucleotides, the CDR3 is TGCGCCAGCAGCCAAGAAGCGAGGGATGAGCAGTTCTTC.